What follows are 32 T cell receptor beta chains derived from one specimen sequenced in a study of blood T cell repertoires in COVID-19. TCRdb's copy holds only in-frame clones and misses some; the assay was immunoSEQ multiplex PCR. Altogether around 190,000 clones are present, roughly 75% being singletons, with the ten largest covering around 7%. Sequenced input: peripheral blood. Every receptor here comes from a man between 70 and 80 years old with active or convalescent COVID-19.

The chain carries TRBV20-1 and TRBJ2-3, with D maybe TRBD2 (5 bases). The CDR3 is 11 residues long. Germline assignment: CDR1 DFQATT and CDR2 SNEGSKA (reference sequence). Trimming pared 6 bases from V and 6 bases from J, leaving 10 bases between. This CDR3 reads CSATTGDTQYF. CDR3 DNA: TGCAGTGCAACGACGGGGGATACGCAGTATTTT.

V gene TRBV5-1 combines with J gene TRBJ2-7; D perhaps matches TRBD1 (6 bases). Trimming shortened V by 0 bases and J by 6 bases, and 10 bases separated the two germline ends. The CDR3 is 13 amino acids. Germline V CDR1 and CDR2: SGHRS, YFSETQ. This CDR3 is CASSLAGRGEQYF. The CDR3 DNA follows: TGCGCCAGCAGCTTGGCGGGCAGGGGCGAGCAGTACTTC.

The chain employs TRBV3-1 (or the pseudogene TRBV3-2) and TRBJ2-7; D may be TRBD1 (5 bases). Germline CDR1 reads LGHDT; CDR2 reads YNNKEL (reference sequence). The CDR3 loop spans 12 amino acids. V gave up 1 base and J gave up 5 bases, with 6 bases separating them. The CDR3 loop is CASSQGQNEQYF. In nucleotides, the CDR3 is TGTGCCAGCAGCCAAGGACAGAACGAGCAGTACTTC.

The chain employs TRBV3-1 (or the pseudogene TRBV3-2) and TRBJ1-2; 7 bases are a match to TRBD1. Germline V gene sequence: CDR1 LGHDT, CDR2 YNNKEL (reference sequence). The CDR3 loop spans 11 amino acids. With 4 bases clipped from V and 11 bases from J, the junction kept 4 bases outside the gene matches. The DNA of the CDR3 is TGTGCCAGCAGCCGCCCAGGGGGTTACACCTTC. Translating it yields CASSRPGGYTF.

The V gene is TRBV3-1 (or the pseudogene TRBV3-2), the J gene TRBJ1-3; perhaps TRBD1 as D (6 bases). The germline V and J ends were trimmed by 1 base and 2 bases, with 9 bases remaining between them. Germline lookup yields CDR1 LGHDT and CDR2 YNNKEL (reference sequence). This CDR3 is built from 15 residues. The CDR3 here is CASSQVSGAGNTIYF. The CDR3 coding sequence is TGTGCCAGCAGCCAAGTGTCAGGGGCTGGAAACACCATATATTTT.

The J gene is TRBJ2-5, the V gene TRBV28, with D possibly TRBD1 on 6 matching bases. The length of the CDR3 is 14 residues. Germline-derived CDR1 and CDR2 are MDHEN and SYDVKM. Trimming cost V 3 bases and J 2 bases, with 10 bases left between them. CDR3 sequence reads: CASSFGTHQETQYF. CDR3 DNA sequence: TGTGCCAGCAGTTTCGGGACACATCAAGAGACCCAGTACTTC. Looking up the rest from reference TRBV28 and TRBJ2-5 gives the full variable domain: DVKVTQSSRYLVKRTGEKVFLECVQDMDHENMFWYRQDPGLGLRLIYFSYDVKMKEKGDIPEGYSVSREKKERFSLILESASTNQTSMYLCASSFGTHQETQYFGPGTRLLVL.

The gene calls are TRBV7-9 and TRBJ1-5; D not resolved. The CDR3 runs 16 residues. CDR1 and CDR2 from the germline V gene are SEHNR and FQNEAQ (reference sequence). Between the trimmed V and J ends, which lost 3 bases and 7 bases, there was a span of 19 bases. CDR3 amino acids: CASSFGERSLKQPQHF. CDR3 nucleotides: TGTGCCAGCAGCTTCGGGGAGCGCAGTCTGAAGCAGCCCCAGCATTTT.

The V and J genes are TRBV25-1 and TRBJ2-1; tentative D call: TRBD1 (6 bases). Trimming took 8 bases from V and 0 from J, leaving 17 bases between them. The CDR3 consists of 16 residues. The germline CDR1 and CDR2 sequences are MGHDK and SYGVNS. CDR3 bases: TGTGCCAGCTCTTCGGACAGAGCGAACTCCTACAATGAGCAGTTCTTC. This codes for CASSSDRANSYNEQFF.

The chain links TRBV3-1 (or the pseudogene TRBV3-2) to TRBJ1-2; no clear D gene. The germline V gene has CDR1 LGHDT and CDR2 YNNKEL (reference sequence). CDR3 length equals 14 residues. The germline V and J ends were trimmed by 5 bases and 6 bases, with 16 bases remaining between them. The CDR3 DNA reads as TGTGCCAGCAGCTCCCGGGAGAGGGATAATGGCTACACCTTC. Its protein is CASSSRERDNGYTF.

The V and J genes are TRBV18 and TRBJ2-7; D perhaps matches TRBD2 (7 bases). Between the trimmed V and J ends, which lost 1 base and 3 bases, there was a span of 10 bases. Germline V gives CDR1 KGHSH, CDR2 LQKENI. The CDR3 is 14 amino acids. CDR3 nucleotide sequence: TGTGCCAGCTCACCACGGGGGGGCCACTACGAGCAGTACTTC. Amino acids: CASSPRGGHYEQYF.

The rearrangement links TRBV27 to TRBJ1-3; perhaps TRBD1 as D (5 bases). The ends were cut back, 6 bases at V and 6 bases at J, with 15 bases in the middle. This CDR3 has 14 residues. The germline CDR1 and CDR2 sequences are MNHEY and SMNVEV (reference sequence). CDR3 sequence (DNA): TGTGCCAGCAGCCCCGGGACTGCGGTAAACACCATATATTTT. This translates into CASSPGTAVNTIYF.

The CDR3 is CASSGGWDRPQHF. The CDR3 DNA follows: TGTGCCAGTAGTGGGGGGTGGGACCGGCCCCAGCATTTT. This sequence joins TRBV19 and TRBJ1-5, with a weak D call TRBD1 (5 bases). CDR1 is LNHDA and CDR2 is SQIVND in the germline V gene (reference sequence). CDR3 length equals 13 residues. V dropped 5 bases and J dropped 9 bases, with 14 bases sitting between them. Variable domain in full (rest from reference TRBV19 and TRBJ1-5): DGGITQSPKYLFRKEGQNVTLSCEQNLNHDAMYWYRQDPGQGLRLIYYSQIVNDFQKGDIAEGYSVSREKKESFPLTVTSAQKNPTAFYLCASSGGWDRPQHFGDGTRLSIL.

This chain connects TRBV3-1 (or the pseudogene TRBV3-2) to TRBJ1-3; D is undetermined. Germline V CDR1 and CDR2: LGHDT, YNNKEL (reference sequence). CDR3 length: 17 amino acids. V dropped 1 base and J dropped 4 bases, with 17 bases sitting between them. DNA of the CDR3: TGTGCCAGCAGCCAAGTTCCCCAGGTGGCTGGAGGAAACACCATATATTTT. Translation: CASSQVPQVAGGNTIYF.

This clone has a single count. The gene calls are TRBV27 and TRBJ1-2; 9 bases are a match to TRBD1. The CDR3 consists of 15 residues. V dropped 5 bases and J dropped 0; count of bases not matched to a gene: 4. CDR1 is MNHEY and CDR2 is SMNVEV in the germline V gene (reference sequence). The CDR3 coding sequence is TGTGCCAGCAGTCCCTGGACAGGGGCTAACTATGGCTACACCTTC. The encoded protein is CASSPWTGANYGYTF.

This chain joins TRBV5-1 and TRBJ1-1; 8 nucleotides match TRBD1. There are 14 residues in the CDR3. The V segment lost 4 bases and the J segment 4 bases; nucleotides outside the gene matches: 6. Germline assignment: CDR1 SGHRS and CDR2 YFSETQ. The CDR3 loop reads CASSHGQGGTEAFF. The CDR3 region has the DNA TGCGCCAGCAGCCACGGACAGGGAGGCACTGAAGCTTTCTTT.

This chain uses TRBV18 with TRBJ2-1; D possibly corresponds to TRBD2 (6 bases). Germline CDR1 is KGHSH and CDR2 is LQKENI. V was clipped by 0 bases and J by 7 bases, with 13 bases between them. The CDR3 runs 15 residues. This CDR3 is CASSPPGGARNEQFF. DNA of the CDR3: TGTGCCAGCTCACCACCCGGAGGGGCGCGGAATGAGCAGTTCTTC. Drawing the rest from reference TRBV18 and TRBJ2-1, the complete variable domain is NAGVMQNPRHLVRRRGQEARLRCSPMKGHSHVYWYRQLPEEGLKFMVYLQKENIIDESGMPKERFSAEFPKEGPSILRIQQVVRGDSAAYFCASSPPGGARNEQFFGPGTRLTVL.

This sequence joins TRBV27 and TRBJ2-1; the match to TRBD1 covers 10 bases. Trimming removed 3 bases from V and 4 bases from J; junction bases left unmatched: 6. The CDR3 spans 16 residues. Germline assignment: CDR1 MNHEY and CDR2 SMNVEV (reference sequence). CDR3 amino acids: CASSLQRQGAYNEQFF. In DNA form, the CDR3 reads TGTGCCAGCAGTTTGCAACGACAGGGGGCTTACAATGAGCAGTTCTTC.

The rearrangement uses TRBV14 and TRBJ1-6; no definite D call. In germline, CDR1 is SGHDN, CDR2 FVKESK. There are 16 residues in the CDR3. V shed 0 bases and J shed 4 bases, with 10 bases lying between them. The CDR3 nucleotides are TGTGCCAGCAGCCAAGATCTATCGGGGTATAATTCACCCCTCCACTTT. It codes for CASSQDLSGYNSPLHF.

The chain links TRBV15 to TRBJ2-7, with 9 bases that match TRBD1. Germline V CDR1 and CDR2: LNHNV, YYDKDF (reference sequence). The junction had 8 bases not matched to a gene; V was cut back by 9 bases and J by 5 bases. The CDR3 runs 13 residues. DNA for the CDR3: TGTGCCACGCGCGGGACAGGGTTCGACGAGCAGTACTTC. This encodes CATRGTGFDEQYF.

The V call is TRBV4-3, the J call TRBJ1-2; no clear D gene. V lost 1 base, J lost 4 bases, and 10 bases lay in between. CDR3 length: 14 residues. Germline CDR1 and CDR2: LGHNA and YSLEER. The CDR3 DNA is TGCGCCAGCAGCCAAGTAACAAGCGGCTATGGCTACACCTTC. Translated: CASSQVTSGYGYTF.

This chain joins TRBV5-4 and TRBJ1-3; possible D gene TRBD1, 5 bases. The germline V and J ends were trimmed by 4 bases and 0 bases, with 11 bases remaining between them. CDR3 length: 15 amino acids. Looked up from germline, CDR1 is SGHNT and CDR2 is YYREEE (reference sequence). The CDR3 here is CASSPDSFSGNTIYF. As DNA, the CDR3 is TGTGCCAGCAGCCCTGACAGTTTCTCTGGAAACACCATATATTTT.

The chain couples TRBV18 to TRBJ2-7; TRBD2 might be the D (7 bases). This CDR3 region has 18 residues. The germline CDR1 and CDR2 sequences are KGHSH and LQKENI. Trimming stripped 3 bases from V and 4 bases from J, with 25 bases between. CDR3 bases: TGTGCCAGCTCACCGGGGGGGCAGTTTAACGGCTTGGGATACGAGCAGTACTTC. This codes for CASSPGGQFNGLGYEQYF.

This clone was picked up many times. The chain has TRBV28 and TRBJ1-6; D remains ambiguous. Trimming stripped 2 bases from V and 0 bases from J, with 11 bases between. This CDR3 region has 17 residues. Germline lookup yields CDR1 MDHEN and CDR2 SYDVKM. The CDR3 reads CASSLGQIVSYNSPLHF. The CDR3 nucleotides read TGTGCCAGCAGTTTAGGCCAGATTGTCTCCTATAATTCACCCCTCCACTTT. Filled out from reference TRBV28 and TRBJ1-6, the complete variable domain reads DVKVTQSSRYLVKRTGEKVFLECVQDMDHENMFWYRQDPGLGLRLIYFSYDVKMKEKGDIPEGYSVSREKKERFSLILESASTNQTSMYLCASSLGQIVSYNSPLHFGNGTRLTVT.

This clone occurred many times. The V gene is TRBV6-4, the J gene TRBJ1-6; TRBD1 is a possible D gene (6 bases). Trimming left V 8 bases short and J 5 bases short, with 19 bases between. Germline values: CDR1 MRHNA, CDR2 SNTAGT. The CDR3 runs 16 residues. CDR3 loop: CASPTRPQGNNSPLHF. As DNA, the CDR3 is TGTGCCAGCCCCACCAGACCACAGGGAAATAATTCACCCCTCCACTTT.

The chain links TRBV19 to TRBJ2-1, with D uncertain. Germline V gives CDR1 LNHDA, CDR2 SQIVND (reference sequence). This CDR3 spans 16 amino acids. Trimming stripped 3 bases from V and 0 bases from J, with 12 bases between. CDR3 sequence: CASSIPQVSSYNEQFF. The CDR3 nucleotides are TGTGCCAGTAGTATCCCTCAGGTTAGCTCCTACAATGAGCAGTTCTTC.

V is TRBV3-1 (or the pseudogene TRBV3-2) and J is TRBJ1-1; no clear D. The ends were cut back, 3 bases at V and 3 bases at J, with 14 bases in the middle. Germline CDR1 and CDR2: LGHDT and YNNKEL (reference sequence). The CDR3 consists of 15 residues. CDR3 protein: CASSQLRVRDTEAFF. CDR3 nucleotides: TGTGCCAGCAGCCAGCTGCGGGTTAGGGACACTGAAGCTTTCTTT.

This rearrangement joins TRBV28 to TRBJ1-5; D might be TRBD1 (5 bases). Trimming removed 5 bases at V and 6 bases at J, with 11 bases between. CDR1 MDHEN and CDR2 SYDVKM come from the germline V gene. The CDR3 has 13 amino acids. Here the CDR3 DNA reads TGTGCCAGCAGTCGCTTACAGGCTCAGCCCCAGCATTTT. This gives the protein CASSRLQAQPQHF.

The chain employs TRBV28 and TRBJ2-1; 10 bases match TRBD2. Germline V gene lookup returns CDR1 MDHEN and CDR2 SYDVKM. This CDR3 contains 15 residues. Germline trimming cut 5 bases from V and 7 bases from J; bases unmatched to any gene: 8. CDR3 nucleotides: TGTGCCAGCAGTACGAGCGGGGGGGCAGGGAATGAGCAGTTCTTC. Encoded protein: CASSTSGGAGNEQFF. Together with reference TRBV28 and TRBJ2-1, the CDR3 gives the full variable domain: DVKVTQSSRYLVKRTGEKVFLECVQDMDHENMFWYRQDPGLGLRLIYFSYDVKMKEKGDIPEGYSVSREKKERFSLILESASTNQTSMYLCASSTSGGAGNEQFFGPGTRLTVL.

This clone was picked up one time. The rearrangement links TRBV30 to TRBJ2-1; TRBD1 agrees at 8 bases. The length of the CDR3 is 15 residues. Germline V lookup: CDR1 GTSNPN, CDR2 SVGIG (reference sequence). With V trimmed by 5 bases and J by 9 bases, 15 bases remained unmatched. The CDR3 nucleotides are TGTGCCTGGGGTCGGACAGGGAATATGGGTAGTGAGCAGTTCTTC. Encoded protein: CAWGRTGNMGSEQFF.

This clone was picked up a small number of times. The chain recombines TRBV30 with TRBJ1-5; possible D gene TRBD1, 5 bases. Germline lookup yields CDR1 GTSNPN and CDR2 SVGIG (reference sequence). This CDR3 has 15 residues. V gave up 0 bases and J gave up 6 bases, with 15 bases separating them. CDR3 sequence (DNA): TGTGCCTGGAGTGTAACGGGGGGTCGGGCTCAGCCCCAGCATTTT. Encoded protein: CAWSVTGGRAQPQHF.

This clone was counted once. V and J are TRBV7-9 and TRBJ1-1; D remains ambiguous. This CDR3 region has 14 residues. Germline CDR1 reads SEHNR; CDR2 reads FQNEAQ (reference sequence). The V end lost 6 bases, the J end lost 0 bases, and 11 bases lay between the germline ends. The CDR3 sequence is CASRAGSMNTEAFF. The CDR3 region has the DNA TGTGCCAGCAGGGCGGGGTCCATGAACACTGAAGCTTTCTTT. Full variable domain (rest looked up from reference TRBV7-9 and TRBJ1-1): DTGVSQNPRHKITKRGQNVTFRCDPISEHNRLYWYRQTLGQGPEFLTYFQNEAQLEKSRLLSDRFSAERPKGSFSTLEIQRTEQGDSAMYLCASRAGSMNTEAFFGQGTRLTVV.

This rearrangement joins TRBV7-6 to TRBJ2-2; 11 nucleotides line up with TRBD2. V shed 2 bases, J shed 3 bases, and the junction held 5 bases outside the gene matches. Germline CDR1 SGHVS, CDR2 FNYEAQ. The CDR3 is 17 amino acids. CDR3 amino acids: CASSLLAGGIDTGELFF. CDR3 DNA sequence: TGTGCCAGCAGCTTACTAGCGGGGGGAATAGACACCGGGGAGCTGTTTTTT.